This paragraph reports one TCR beta chain. Authors' methods: Cell counts per sample came from amplifying reference gene primers. Sequenced by immunoSEQ multiplex PCR; TCRdb stores in-frame clones only, minus some. That table supplies the V and J calls and clone size; D and trimming were determined from the DNA. This sample has roughly 290,000 clones, with about 89% found just once. This entry comes from a study of blood T cell repertoires in COVID-19. Study-level information: Acute-phase and convalescent COVID-19 samples originated in the United States, Italy and Spain. From T cells, B-cell-depleted T cells, or PBMCs came the material, which was cDNA or gDNA.

This receptor was taken from a woman aged 45-59 years who had recovered from COVID-19. The sample was peripheral blood.

The CDR3 loop reads CATAKGAGADTQYF. The DNA for the CDR3 is TGTGCCACCGCCAAGGGGGCTGGGGCAGATACGCAGTATTTT. This chain links TRBV10-3 with TRBJ2-3; 7 bases are shared with TRBD1. J lost 4 bases, V lost 10 bases, and 11 bases had no gene match. There are 14 residues in the CDR3. The germline CDR1 and CDR2 sequences are ENHRY and SYGVKD.